One sample yielded the 12 T cell receptor beta chains listed below, sequenced in a study of blood T cell repertoires in COVID-19. The data were produced by immunoSEQ multiplex PCR, yet TCRdb's version contains in-frame clones alone and is incomplete. The sample lists 100,000 to 150,000 clones, around 89% occurring once. The sequenced material came from peripheral blood. All receptors come from a middle-aged man with active or convalescent COVID-19.

This chain joins TRBV6-5 and TRBJ2-5; TRBD2 agrees at 10 bases. The CDR3 is 16 amino acids. Germline trimming cut 2 bases from V and 0 bases from J; bases unmatched to any gene: 3. CDR1 and CDR2 from the germline V gene are MNHEY and SVGAGI. The CDR3 coding sequence is TGTGCCAGCAGTTACGGAGCGGGGGGGTACCAAGAGACCCAGTACTTC. Amino acid sequence: CASSYGAGGYQETQYF.

V and J are TRBV19 and TRBJ1-1; TRBD1 agrees at 8 bases. The V gene end was trimmed by 7 bases and the J gene end by 7 bases; junction bases not matched to a gene: 11. The germline V gene has CDR1 LNHDA and CDR2 SQIVND (reference sequence). This CDR3 comprises 14 residues. The CDR3 nucleotides read TGTGCCAGTACCATGGGACAGGTCGTCATTGAAGCTTTCTTT. Its translation: CASTMGQVVIEAFF.

The rearrangement links TRBV10-3 to TRBJ2-7; 7 bases are shared with TRBD2. CDR3 length: 14 amino acids. CDR1 and CDR2 (germline): ENHRY, SYGVKD. Germline trimming cut 8 bases from V and 5 bases from J; bases unmatched to any gene: 12. CDR3 DNA sequence: TGTGCCATCGTGTCGGGGAGGGATGGACACGAGCAGTACTTC. Protein: CAIVSGRDGHEQYF.

The V and J genes are TRBV19 and TRBJ2-7; possibly TRBD2 for D (5 bases). The germline gives CDR1 LNHDA, CDR2 SQIVND (reference sequence). Trimming left V 3 bases short and J 1 base short, with 19 bases between. There are 17 residues in the CDR3. For the CDR3, the DNA is TGTGCCAGTAGTATGTTCTCAGGAGGCAGATTGTCCTACGAGCAGTACTTC. Encoded protein: CASSMFSGGRLSYEQYF. Full variable domain (missing parts from reference TRBV19 and TRBJ2-7): DGGITQSPKYLFRKEGQNVTLSCEQNLNHDAMYWYRQDPGQGLRLIYYSQIVNDFQKGDIAEGYSVSREKKESFPLTVTSAQKNPTAFYLCASSMFSGGRLSYEQYFGPGTRLTVT.

The chain couples TRBV20-1 to TRBJ2-3; 8 bases line up with TRBD2. CDR1 is DFQATT, CDR2 SNEGSKA, per germline (reference sequence). The CDR3 length is 15 residues. V shed 5 bases and J 2 bases; nucleotides not matched to a gene: 9. The CDR3: CSAGEAGALTDTQYF. CDR3 in DNA: TGCAGTGCTGGTGAAGCGGGAGCCCTCACAGATACGCAGTATTTT.

V and J are TRBV18 and TRBJ1-5; TRBD1 agrees at 8 bases. The CDR3 runs 15 residues. CDR1 KGHSH and CDR2 LQKENI come from the germline V gene. After removal of 3 bases from V and 6 bases from J, the junction contained 7 bases not matched to a gene. CDR3 amino acids: CASSPQTGEGQPQHF. The DNA for the CDR3 is TGTGCCAGCTCACCCCAGACAGGGGAAGGTCAGCCCCAGCATTTT.

The chain carries TRBV29-1 and TRBJ1-1; 7 bases match TRBD1. The CDR3 has 14 amino acids. V lost 1 base to trimming and J lost 11 bases; unmatched junction nucleotides: 13. Germline loops: CDR1 SQVTM, CDR2 ANQGSEA. CDR3 bases: TGCAGCGTTGAAGTTGTCAAGGGGGCATCAGTGGCTTTCTTT. This translates into CSVEVVKGASVAFF.

The V gene is TRBV11-2, the J gene TRBJ2-7, with unresolved D. V lost 2 bases and J lost 0, with 8 bases in between. The germline V gene has CDR1 SGHAT and CDR2 FQNNGV. CDR3 length equals 14 residues. The CDR3 sequence is CASSLHPSSYEQYF. The CDR3 DNA follows: TGTGCCAGCAGCTTACACCCGAGCTCCTACGAGCAGTACTTC.

The chain couples TRBV29-1 to TRBJ1-3; D uncertain. V was shortened by 4 bases and J by 0 bases, with 10 bases between the two germline ends. Looked up from germline, CDR1 is SQVTM and CDR2 is ANQGSEA. The CDR3 contains 14 residues. This chain's CDR3 is CSVADLGSGNTIYF. The CDR3 DNA is TGCAGCGTTGCCGACTTAGGCTCTGGAAACACCATATATTTT. Full variable domain (outside the CDR3, taken from reference TRBV29-1 and TRBJ1-3): SAVISQKPSRDICQRGTSLTIQCQVDSQVTMMFWYRQQPGQSLTLIATANQGSEATYESGFVIDKFPISRPNLTFSTLTVSNMSPEDSSIYLCSVADLGSGNTIYFGEGSWLTVV.

The chain combines TRBV3-1 (or the pseudogene TRBV3-2) with TRBJ2-7; 8 nucleotides align to TRBD1. Germline loops: CDR1 LGHDT, CDR2 YNNKEL (reference sequence). This CDR3 spans 17 amino acids. V shed 3 bases and J 3 bases; nucleotides not matched to a gene: 13. The CDR3 bases are TGTGCCAGCAGCCACCTCAAGACAGGGGTCGGCGGCTACGAGCAGTACTTC. Translation: CASSHLKTGVGGYEQYF.

The CDR3 reads CASSQDSPASGRDEQYF. CDR3 coding DNA: TGTGCCAGCAGCCAAGATTCCCCGGCTAGCGGGAGGGACGAGCAGTACTTC. The J gene is TRBJ2-7, the V gene TRBV3-1 (or the pseudogene TRBV3-2), with TRBD2 matching 12 bases. The CDR3 covers 17 residues. V shed 0 bases, J shed 5 bases, and the junction held 8 bases outside the gene matches. CDR1 is LGHDT, CDR2 YNNKEL, per germline (reference sequence).

This clone was seen a single time. The CDR3 DNA reads TGTGCCTGGAAATCAAGGGGGGGTGAAAAACTGTTTTTT. Translation gives CAWKSRGGEKLFF. This chain uses TRBV30 with TRBJ1-4, with TRBD1 as a possible D gene (6 bases). The CDR3 totals 13 residues. The V and J ends lost 4 bases and 7 bases respectively, with 13 bases between them. Germline V gene lookup returns CDR1 GTSNPN and CDR2 SVGIG (reference sequence).